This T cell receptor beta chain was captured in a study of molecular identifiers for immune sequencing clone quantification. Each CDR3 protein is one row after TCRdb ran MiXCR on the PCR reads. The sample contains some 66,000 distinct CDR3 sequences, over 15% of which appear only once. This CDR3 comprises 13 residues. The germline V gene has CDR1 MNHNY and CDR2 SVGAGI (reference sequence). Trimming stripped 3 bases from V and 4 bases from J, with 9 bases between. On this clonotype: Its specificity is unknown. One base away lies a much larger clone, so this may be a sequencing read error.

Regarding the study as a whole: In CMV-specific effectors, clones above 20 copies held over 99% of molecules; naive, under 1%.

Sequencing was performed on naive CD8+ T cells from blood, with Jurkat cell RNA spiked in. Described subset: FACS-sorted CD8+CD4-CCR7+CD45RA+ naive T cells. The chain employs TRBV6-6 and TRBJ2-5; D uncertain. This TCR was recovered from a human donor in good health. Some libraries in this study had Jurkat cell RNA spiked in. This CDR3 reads CASSYAFVETQYF. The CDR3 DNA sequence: TGTGCCAGCAGTTATGCCTTTGTAGAGACCCAGTACTTC.